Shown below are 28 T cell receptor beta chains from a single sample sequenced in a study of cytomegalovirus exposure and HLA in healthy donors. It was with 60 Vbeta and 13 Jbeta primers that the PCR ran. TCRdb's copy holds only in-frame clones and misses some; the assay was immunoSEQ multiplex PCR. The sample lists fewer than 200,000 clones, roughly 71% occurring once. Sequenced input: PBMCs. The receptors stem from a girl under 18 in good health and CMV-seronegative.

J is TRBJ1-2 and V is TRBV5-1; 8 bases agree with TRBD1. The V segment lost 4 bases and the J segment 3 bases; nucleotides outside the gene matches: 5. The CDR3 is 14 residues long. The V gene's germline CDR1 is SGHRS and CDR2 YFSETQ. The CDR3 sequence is CASSPTGEDYGYTF. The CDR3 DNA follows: TGCGCCAGCAGCCCGACAGGGGAGGACTATGGCTACACCTTC.

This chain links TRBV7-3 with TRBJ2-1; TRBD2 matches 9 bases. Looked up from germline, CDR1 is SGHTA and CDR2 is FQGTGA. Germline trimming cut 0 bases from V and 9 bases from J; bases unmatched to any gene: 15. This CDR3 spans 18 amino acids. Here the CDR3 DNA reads TGTGCCAGCAGCTTAACGTTAGGCGGGGGGGCAACGTGGGGTGAGCAGTTCTTC. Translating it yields CASSLTLGGGATWGEQFF.

The CDR3 here is CASSPRDRAYNEQFF. DNA for the CDR3: TGTGCCAGCAGTCCCCGGGACAGGGCCTACAATGAGCAGTTCTTC. The chain links TRBV6-6 to TRBJ2-1; 9 nucleotides line up with TRBD1. The CDR3 spans 15 residues. Per the germline V gene, CDR1 is MNHNY and CDR2 is SVGAGI (reference sequence). Trimming at V came to 5 bases and at J to 2 bases, leaving 4 bases not matched to a gene.

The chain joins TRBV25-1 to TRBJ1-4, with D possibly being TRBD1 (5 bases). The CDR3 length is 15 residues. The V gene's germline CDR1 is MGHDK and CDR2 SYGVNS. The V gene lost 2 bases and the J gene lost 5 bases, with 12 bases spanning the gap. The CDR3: CASSEALRVNEKLFF. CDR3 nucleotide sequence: TGTGCCAGCAGTGAAGCCCTCAGGGTGAATGAAAAACTGTTTTTT.

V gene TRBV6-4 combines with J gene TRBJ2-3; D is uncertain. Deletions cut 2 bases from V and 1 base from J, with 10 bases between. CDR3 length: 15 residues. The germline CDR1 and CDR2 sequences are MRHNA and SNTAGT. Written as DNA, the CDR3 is TGTGCCAGCAGTGACCGAGGTGAAGGCACAGATACGCAGTATTTT. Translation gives CASSDRGEGTDTQYF.

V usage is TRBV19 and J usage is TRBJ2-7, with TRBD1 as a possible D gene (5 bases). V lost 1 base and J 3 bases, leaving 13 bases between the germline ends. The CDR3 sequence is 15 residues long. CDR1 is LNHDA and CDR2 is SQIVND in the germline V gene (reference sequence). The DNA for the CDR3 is TGTGCCAGTAGTATAGCTCCAGGGTCGGGCTACGAGCAGTACTTC. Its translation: CASSIAPGSGYEQYF.

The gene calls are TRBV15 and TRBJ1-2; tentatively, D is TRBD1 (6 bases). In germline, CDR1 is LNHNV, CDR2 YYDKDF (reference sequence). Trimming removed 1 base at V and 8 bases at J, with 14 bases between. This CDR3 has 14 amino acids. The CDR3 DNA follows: TGTGCCACCAGCAGAGCAGGGGCTCTTTTCGGCTACACCTTC. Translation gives CATSRAGALFGYTF.

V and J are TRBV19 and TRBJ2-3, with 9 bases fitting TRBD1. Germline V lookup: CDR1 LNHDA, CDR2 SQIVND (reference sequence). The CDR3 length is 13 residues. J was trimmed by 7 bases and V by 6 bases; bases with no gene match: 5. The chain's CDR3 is CASSLDRGYTQYF. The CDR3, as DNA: TGTGCCAGTAGCTTGGACAGGGGTTATACGCAGTATTTT.

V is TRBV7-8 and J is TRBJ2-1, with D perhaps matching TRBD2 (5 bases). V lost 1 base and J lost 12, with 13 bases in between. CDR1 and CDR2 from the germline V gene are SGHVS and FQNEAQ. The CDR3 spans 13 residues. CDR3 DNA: TGTGCCAGCAGCTTAGGAGGGCCCCAAACGCAGTTCTTC. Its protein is CASSLGGPQTQFF.

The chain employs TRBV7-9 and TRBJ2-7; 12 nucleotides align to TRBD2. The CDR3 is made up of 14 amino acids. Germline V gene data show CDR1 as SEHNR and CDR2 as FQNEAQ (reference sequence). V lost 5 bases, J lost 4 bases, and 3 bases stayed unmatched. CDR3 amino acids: CASSTSGGSYEQYF. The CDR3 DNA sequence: TGTGCCAGCAGCACTAGCGGGGGGTCTTACGAGCAGTACTTC.

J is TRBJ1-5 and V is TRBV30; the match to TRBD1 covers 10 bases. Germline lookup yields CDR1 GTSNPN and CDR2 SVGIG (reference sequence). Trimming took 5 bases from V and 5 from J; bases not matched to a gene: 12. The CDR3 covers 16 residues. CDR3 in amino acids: CAWGDTGTGVDQPQHF. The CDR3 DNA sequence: TGTGCCTGGGGGGATACCGGGACAGGGGTTGATCAGCCCCAGCATTTT.

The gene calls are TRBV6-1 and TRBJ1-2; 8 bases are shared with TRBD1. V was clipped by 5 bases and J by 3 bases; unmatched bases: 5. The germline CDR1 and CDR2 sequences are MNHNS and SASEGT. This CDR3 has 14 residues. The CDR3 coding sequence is TGTGCCAGCAGTCGGACAGGGATAGACTATGGCTACACCTTC. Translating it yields CASSRTGIDYGYTF.

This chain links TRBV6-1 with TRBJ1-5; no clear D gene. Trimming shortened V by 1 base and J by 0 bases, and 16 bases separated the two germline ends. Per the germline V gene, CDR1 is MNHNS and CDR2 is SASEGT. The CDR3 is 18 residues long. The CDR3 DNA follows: TGTGCCAGCAGTGAAGGAGGTGTGGGTGGCCGTAGCAATCAGCCCCAGCATTTT. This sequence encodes CASSEGGVGGRSNQPQHF.

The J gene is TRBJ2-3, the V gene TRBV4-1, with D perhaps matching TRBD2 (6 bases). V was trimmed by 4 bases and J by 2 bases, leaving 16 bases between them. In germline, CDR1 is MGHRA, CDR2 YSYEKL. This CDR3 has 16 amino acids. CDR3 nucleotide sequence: TGCGCCAGCAGCCCGCCTGACGGGGGTCTCACAGATACGCAGTATTTT. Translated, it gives CASSPPDGGLTDTQYF.

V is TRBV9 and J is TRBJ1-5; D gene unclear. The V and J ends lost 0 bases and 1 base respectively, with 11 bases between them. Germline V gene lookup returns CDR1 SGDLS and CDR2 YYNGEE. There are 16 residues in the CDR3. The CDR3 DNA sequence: TGTGCCAGCAGCGTAGACGGTTCCGGGAGCAATCAGCCCCAGCATTTT. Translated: CASSVDGSGSNQPQHF.

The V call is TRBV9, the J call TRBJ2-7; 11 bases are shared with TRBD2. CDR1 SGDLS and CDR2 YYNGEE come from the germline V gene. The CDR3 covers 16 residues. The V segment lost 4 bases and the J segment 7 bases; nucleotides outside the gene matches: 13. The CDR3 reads CASSPRGTSGGVEQYF. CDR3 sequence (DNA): TGTGCCAGCAGCCCCCGAGGGACTAGCGGAGGAGTTGAGCAGTACTTC.

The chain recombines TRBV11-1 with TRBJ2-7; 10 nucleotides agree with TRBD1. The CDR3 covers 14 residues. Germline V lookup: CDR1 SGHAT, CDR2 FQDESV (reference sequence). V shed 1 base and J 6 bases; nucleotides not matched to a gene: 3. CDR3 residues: CASSLGDRGLEQYF. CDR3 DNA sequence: TGTGCCAGCAGCTTAGGCGACAGGGGGCTCGAGCAGTACTTC.

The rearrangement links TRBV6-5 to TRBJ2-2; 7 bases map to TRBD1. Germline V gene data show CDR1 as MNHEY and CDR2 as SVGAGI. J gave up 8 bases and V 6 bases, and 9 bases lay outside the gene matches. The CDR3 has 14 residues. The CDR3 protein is CASRYTDRPGELFF. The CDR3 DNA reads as TGTGCCAGCAGATATACGGACAGGCCGGGGGAGCTGTTTTTT.

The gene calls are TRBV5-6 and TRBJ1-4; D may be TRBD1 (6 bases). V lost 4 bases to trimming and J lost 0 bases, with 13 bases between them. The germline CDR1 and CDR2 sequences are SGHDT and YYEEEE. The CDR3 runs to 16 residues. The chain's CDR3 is CASSQWDNPTNEKLFF. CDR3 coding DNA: TGTGCCAGCAGCCAATGGGACAACCCAACTAATGAAAAACTGTTTTTT.

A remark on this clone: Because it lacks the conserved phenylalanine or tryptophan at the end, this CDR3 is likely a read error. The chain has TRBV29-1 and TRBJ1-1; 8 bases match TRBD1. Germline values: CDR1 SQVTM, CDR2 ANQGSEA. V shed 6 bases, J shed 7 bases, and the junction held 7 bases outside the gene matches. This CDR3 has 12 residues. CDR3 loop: CSVRTGRREAFV. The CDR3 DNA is TGCAGCGTCCGGACAGGGAGGCGTGAAGCTTTCGTT.

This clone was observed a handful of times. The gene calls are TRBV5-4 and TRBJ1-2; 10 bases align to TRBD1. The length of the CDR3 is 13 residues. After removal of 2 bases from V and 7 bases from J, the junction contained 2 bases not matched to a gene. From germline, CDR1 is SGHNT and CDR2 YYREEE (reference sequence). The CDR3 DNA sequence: TGTGCCAGCAGCTTAGGGACAGGGGCTGGCTACACCTTC. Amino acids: CASSLGTGAGYTF.

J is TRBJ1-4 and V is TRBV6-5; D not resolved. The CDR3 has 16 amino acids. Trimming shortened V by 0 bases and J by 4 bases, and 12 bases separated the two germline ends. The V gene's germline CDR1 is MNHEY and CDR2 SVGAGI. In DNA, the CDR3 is TGTGCCAGCAGTTACTCGACCAACAGAGTTAATGAAAAACTGTTTTTT. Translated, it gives CASSYSTNRVNEKLFF.

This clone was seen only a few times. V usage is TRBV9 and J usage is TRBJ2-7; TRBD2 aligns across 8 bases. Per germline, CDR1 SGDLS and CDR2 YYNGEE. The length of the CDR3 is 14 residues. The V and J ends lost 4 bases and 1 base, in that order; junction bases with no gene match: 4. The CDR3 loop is CASSPGGGSYEQYF. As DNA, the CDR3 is TGTGCCAGCAGCCCGGGGGGGGGATCCTACGAGCAGTACTTC. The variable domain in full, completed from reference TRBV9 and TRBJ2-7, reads DSGVTQTPKHLITATGQRVTLRCSPRSGDLSVYWYQQSLDQGLQFLIQYYNGEERAKGNILERFSAQQFPDLHSELNLSSLELGDSALYFCASSPGGGSYEQYFGPGTRLTVT.

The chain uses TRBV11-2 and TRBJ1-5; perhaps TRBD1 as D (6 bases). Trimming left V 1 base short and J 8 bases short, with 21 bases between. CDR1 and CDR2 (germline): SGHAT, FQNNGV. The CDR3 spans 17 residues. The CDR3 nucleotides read TGTGCCAGCAGCTTAGGGAAGGGACATACCGTTCGGGAGCCCCAGCATTTT. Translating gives CASSLGKGHTVREPQHF.

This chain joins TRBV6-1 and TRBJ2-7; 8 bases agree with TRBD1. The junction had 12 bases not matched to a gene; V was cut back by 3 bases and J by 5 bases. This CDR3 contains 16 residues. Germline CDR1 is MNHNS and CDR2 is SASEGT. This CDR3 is CASSDSGQGLLHEQYF. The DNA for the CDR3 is TGTGCCAGCAGTGATTCCGGACAGGGCCTCCTCCACGAGCAGTACTTC.

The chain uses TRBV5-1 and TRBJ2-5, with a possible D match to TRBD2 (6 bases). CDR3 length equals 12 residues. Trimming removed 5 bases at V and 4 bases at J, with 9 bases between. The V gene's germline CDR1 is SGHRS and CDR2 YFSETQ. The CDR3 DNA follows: TGCGCCAGCAGTTGGGACTCAGAGACCCAGTACTTC. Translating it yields CASSWDSETQYF.

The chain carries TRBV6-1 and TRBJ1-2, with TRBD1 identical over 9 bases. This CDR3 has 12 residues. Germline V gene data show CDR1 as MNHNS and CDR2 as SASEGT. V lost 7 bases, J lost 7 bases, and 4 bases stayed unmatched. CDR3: CASNGQGPGYTF. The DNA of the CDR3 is TGTGCCAGCAATGGACAGGGGCCTGGCTACACCTTC.

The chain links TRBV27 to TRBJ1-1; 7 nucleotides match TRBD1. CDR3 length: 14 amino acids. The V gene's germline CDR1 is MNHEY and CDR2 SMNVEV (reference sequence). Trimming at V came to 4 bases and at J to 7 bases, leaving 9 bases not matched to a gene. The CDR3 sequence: CASSSTGVHDEAFF. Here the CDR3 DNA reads TGTGCCAGCAGTTCCACAGGGGTGCATGATGAAGCTTTCTTT.